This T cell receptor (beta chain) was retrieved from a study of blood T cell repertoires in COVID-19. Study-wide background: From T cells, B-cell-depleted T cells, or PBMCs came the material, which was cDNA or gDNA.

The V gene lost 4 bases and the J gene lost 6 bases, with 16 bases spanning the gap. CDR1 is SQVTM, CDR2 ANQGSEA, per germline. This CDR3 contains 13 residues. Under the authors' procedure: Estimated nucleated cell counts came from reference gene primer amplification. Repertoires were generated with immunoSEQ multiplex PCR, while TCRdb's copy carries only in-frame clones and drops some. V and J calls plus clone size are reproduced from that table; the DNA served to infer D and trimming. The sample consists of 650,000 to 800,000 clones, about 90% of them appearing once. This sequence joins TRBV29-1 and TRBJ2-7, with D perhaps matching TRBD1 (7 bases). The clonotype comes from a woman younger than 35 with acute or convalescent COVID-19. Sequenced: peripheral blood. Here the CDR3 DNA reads TGCAGCGTTGCCAGACAGGGAGGATCCGAGCAGTACTTC. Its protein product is CSVARQGGSEQYF.